The clone carrying this T cell receptor beta chain was detected only a few times. Its specificity is unknown. Using its own MiXCR run on the 5' RACE reads, TCRdb lists one record per CDR3 protein. The repertoire has roughly 230,000 distinct CDR3 sequences, about 18% of them found once; the top ten carry approximately 33%. This sample is part of a study of CD8 T cells in ankylosing spondylitis. Findings of the study overall: Disease-linked clones were found to be CD8+ and relatively rare in peripheral blood. According to the report, clones linked to the disease were significantly enriched in matched synovial fluid samples taken from ankylosing spondylitis patients. Existing reports had already noted some motif variants in reactive arthritis synovial fluid and blood. Eight or nine highly homologous variants formed a TCR beta motif that appeared characteristic of ankylosing spondylitis blood.

V lost 3 bases and J lost 4, with 13 bases in between. Germline CDR1 SGDLS, CDR2 YYNGEE. This CDR3 has 15 amino acids. The origin of this receptor is a male donor with ankylosing spondylitis or in good health (not recorded which). The sequenced material came from blood, either unsorted or a sorted T cell fraction (not recorded which). The chain joins TRBV9 to TRBJ2-2, with D uncertain. In DNA, the CDR3 is TGTGCCAGCAGCGACAATCCGGAGCCCACCGGGGAGCTGTTTTTT. Amino acids: CASSDNPEPTGELFF.